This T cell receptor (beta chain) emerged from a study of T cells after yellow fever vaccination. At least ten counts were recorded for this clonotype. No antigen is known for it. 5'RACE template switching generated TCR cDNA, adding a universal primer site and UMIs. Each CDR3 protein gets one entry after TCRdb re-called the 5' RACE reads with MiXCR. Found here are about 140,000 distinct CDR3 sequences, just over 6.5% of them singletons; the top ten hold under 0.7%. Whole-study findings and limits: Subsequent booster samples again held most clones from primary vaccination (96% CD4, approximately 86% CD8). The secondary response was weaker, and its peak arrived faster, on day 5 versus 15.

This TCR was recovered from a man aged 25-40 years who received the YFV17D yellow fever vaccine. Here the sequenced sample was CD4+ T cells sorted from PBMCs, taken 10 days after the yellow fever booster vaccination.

The CDR3 DNA sequence: TGTGCCAGCAGTTTACCCGGGACAGAAGGGCAGTACTTC. Translating it yields CASSLPGTEGQYF. The chain uses TRBV28 and TRBJ2-7, with 7 bases fitting TRBD1. With V trimmed by 2 bases and J by 9 bases, 7 bases remained unmatched. Germline CDR1 and CDR2: MDHEN and SYDVKM. CDR3 length equals 13 residues.